The sequence of this TCR beta chain was determined in a study of CD8 T cells in Susac syndrome. Germline V gene sequence: CDR1 SQVTM, CDR2 ANQGSEA. The CDR3 has 14 residues. Trimming pared 4 bases from V and 5 bases from J, leaving 17 bases between. This clonotype was picked up one time. TCR beta was sequenced from blood CD8+ and CD4+ T cells. Treatment-naive patients with stable or active relapsing-remitting disease served as multiple sclerosis controls. CD8+ and CD4+ T cells were negatively isolated; TEMRA cells were FACS-enriched. The RNA input was 0.5 to 1 ug, and it was reverse transcribed with random hexamers. With immunoSEQ multiplex PCR, TCR beta CDR3 was amplified across 54 Vbeta and 13 Jbeta. One entry per CDR3 protein results from TCRdb running MiXCR on the immunoSEQ multiplex PCR reads. The repertoire holds under 80,000 distinct CDR3 sequences, with roughly 95% as singletons.

V and J are TRBV29-1 and TRBJ1-2, with D perhaps TRBD1 (5 bases). Sequenced sample: CD8+ T cells from PBMCs. This TCR was sampled from a human donor with multiple sclerosis. In nucleotides, the CDR3 is TGCAGCGTTGGAGCCCGACAGTCTCTTTATGGCTACACCTTC. The encoded protein is CSVGARQSLYGYTF.